Following are 25 T cell receptor beta chains from one sample sequenced in a study of shared clonotypes between healthy human individuals. Naive CD8 cells were CD45RO-negative, positively selected for CCR7, excluding terminally differentiated effector memory CD45RA+ cells. Measured with immunoSEQ multiplex PCR; TCRdb has only the in-frame clones, and not every one. The sample shows about 2.1 million clones, about 93% of them seen only once. Material: naive CD8+ T cells from PBMCs. These receptors were taken from a man aged 18 to 35 in good health. Some clones in this sample may be carry-over from other donors' samples.

The chain has TRBV27 and TRBJ2-7, with TRBD2 identical over 12 bases. Per the germline V gene, CDR1 is MNHEY and CDR2 is SMNVEV (reference sequence). Trimming took 4 bases from V and 0 from J; bases not matched to a gene: 1. This CDR3 spans 15 amino acids. The CDR3 reads CASSSSGRASYEQYF. CDR3 sequence (DNA): TGTGCCAGCAGTTCTAGCGGGAGGGCCTCCTACGAGCAGTACTTC.

The chain joins TRBV30 to TRBJ2-4; D possibly corresponds to TRBD1 (5 bases). The CDR3 totals 15 residues. Germline V gene lookup returns CDR1 GTSNPN and CDR2 SVGIG (reference sequence). With 4 bases removed from V and 5 bases from J, the gap between germline ends came to 18 bases. The CDR3 loop reads CAWTGRVQVQNIQYF. The CDR3 nucleotides read TGTGCCTGGACTGGGCGTGTACAGGTACAAAACATTCAGTACTTC.

This rearrangement joins TRBV5-1 to TRBJ1-1, with D uncertain. Germline lookup yields CDR1 SGHRS and CDR2 YFSETQ. Trimming took 0 bases from V and 8 from J, leaving 11 bases between them. The CDR3 extends over 13 amino acids. CDR3 sequence: CASSLESAGEAFF. The CDR3 coding sequence is TGCGCCAGCAGCTTGGAGTCGGCCGGGGAAGCTTTCTTT.

This sequence joins TRBV10-3 and TRBJ1-4; D is perhaps TRBD1 (5 bases). Between the trimmed V and J ends, which lost 10 bases and 4 bases, there was a span of 13 bases. Germline V lookup: CDR1 ENHRY, CDR2 SYGVKD. There are 13 residues in the CDR3. This chain's CDR3 is CANWDGLNEKLFF. In DNA, the CDR3 is TGTGCCAATTGGGACGGTCTTAATGAAAAACTGTTTTTT.

DNA for the CDR3: TGTGCCAGCAGACCACTTGCGGGAGGCTATGGCGAGCAGTACTTC. It is translated as CASRPLAGGYGEQYF. The chain joins TRBV7-2 to TRBJ2-7; 8 nucleotides align to TRBD2. The CDR3 consists of 15 residues. The V gene's germline CDR1 is SGHTA and CDR2 FQGNSA. Trimming at V came to 6 bases and at J to 6 bases, leaving 13 bases not matched to a gene. Looking up the rest from reference TRBV7-2 and TRBJ2-7 gives the full variable domain: GAGVSQSPSNKVTEKGKDVELRCDPISGHTALYWYRQSLGQGLEFLIYFQGNSAPDKSGLPSDRFSAERTGGSVSTLTIQRTQQEDSAVYLCASRPLAGGYGEQYFGPGTRLTVT.

V is TRBV6-6 and J is TRBJ1-4; the D gene is possibly TRBD1 (6 bases). In germline, CDR1 is MNHNY, CDR2 SVGAGI (reference sequence). The CDR3 has 16 amino acids. Trimming stripped 0 bases from V and 6 bases from J, with 14 bases between. CDR3 protein: CASSYSKGGADEKLFF. The CDR3 region has the DNA TGTGCCAGCAGTTACTCGAAGGGGGGCGCGGATGAAAAACTGTTTTTT.

The gene calls are TRBV5-1 and TRBJ2-7; possibly TRBD1 or TRBD2 for D (6 bases each). V dropped 3 bases and J dropped 3 bases, with 19 bases sitting between them. Germline V gene lookup returns CDR1 SGHRS and CDR2 YFSETQ. The CDR3 is 16 residues long. CDR3 coding DNA: TGCGCCAGCAGCTGGCATAAGGGCGAGGGGGGCTACGAGCAGTACTTC. It encodes CASSWHKGEGGYEQYF.

This clone turned up a few times. V and J are TRBV2 and TRBJ1-1, with 7 nucleotides matching TRBD1. CDR3 size: 13 residues. The V gene end was trimmed by 6 bases and the J gene end by 0 bases; junction bases not matched to a gene: 1. CDR1 is SNHLY and CDR2 is FYNNEI in the germline V gene. CDR3 coding DNA: TGTGCCAGCAGACAGGGGCTGAACACTGAAGCTTTCTTT. This sequence encodes CASRQGLNTEAFF.

The chain carries TRBV5-1 and TRBJ2-7; 8 bases agree with TRBD1. The CDR3 is 15 amino acids. J gave up 2 bases and V 0 bases, and 4 bases lay outside the gene matches. The V gene's germline CDR1 is SGHRS and CDR2 YFSETQ. CDR3 DNA: TGCGCCAGCAGCTTGGCCGGGACAGGACCCTACGAGCAGTACTTC. It encodes CASSLAGTGPYEQYF.

This clone was observed a handful of times. V gene TRBV6-5 combines with J gene TRBJ1-5; D gene ambiguous. The CDR3 spans 14 residues. Between the trimmed V and J ends, which lost 9 bases and 3 bases, there was a span of 15 bases. Germline V gene lookup returns CDR1 MNHEY and CDR2 SVGAGI. The CDR3: CASALDGYNQPQHF. In nucleotides, the CDR3 is TGTGCCAGTGCCCTGGACGGTTACAATCAGCCCCAGCATTTT.

This chain uses TRBV4-3 with TRBJ2-1; D gene ambiguous. The germline CDR1 and CDR2 sequences are LGHNA and YSLEER. The CDR3 covers 15 residues. Trimming took off 3 bases at V and 5 bases at J, with 14 bases between the two ends. Here the CDR3 reads CASSQSQIPHNEQFF. CDR3 nucleotides: TGCGCCAGCAGCCAGTCACAAATTCCCCACAATGAGCAGTTCTTC.

The rearrangement uses TRBV10-1 and TRBJ2-3; D is ambiguous. In germline, CDR1 is WNHNN, CDR2 SYGVQD (reference sequence). This CDR3 spans 13 amino acids. V gave up 3 bases and J gave up 4 bases, with 8 bases separating them. This CDR3 reads CASSELPADTQYF. Here the CDR3 DNA reads TGCGCCAGCAGTGAATTGCCGGCAGATACGCAGTATTTT.

The chain uses TRBV7-9 and TRBJ1-2, with D possibly TRBD1 on 5 matching bases. The V end lost 1 base, the J end lost 4 bases, and 16 bases lay between the germline ends. Per the germline V gene, CDR1 is SEHNR and CDR2 is FQNEAQ (reference sequence). The CDR3 totals 16 residues. CDR3 in amino acids: CASSLGEGPPSYGYTF. The CDR3 bases are TGTGCCAGCAGCTTAGGCGAGGGACCGCCATCCTATGGCTACACCTTC.

The V gene is TRBV7-9, the J gene TRBJ2-1; TRBD2 aligns across 8 bases. V was pared by 5 bases and J by 0 bases, with 6 bases of the junction left unmatched. CDR1 and CDR2 from the germline V gene are SEHNR and FQNEAQ (reference sequence). This CDR3 has 16 amino acids. The CDR3 DNA reads as TGTGCCAGCAGCCCGTGGACTAGCCTCTCCTACAATGAGCAGTTCTTC. Its protein is CASSPWTSLSYNEQFF.

The V and J genes are TRBV9 and TRBJ2-7; 8 bases fit TRBD2. CDR1 is SGDLS, CDR2 YYNGEE, per germline. The V segment lost 4 bases and the J segment 2 bases; nucleotides outside the gene matches: 8. CDR3 length: 15 amino acids. The CDR3 DNA sequence: TGTGCCAGCAGCCCCTGGACTAGCCCAGCCTACGAGCAGTACTTC. Its protein product is CASSPWTSPAYEQYF.

This clone was counted once. The chain couples TRBV27 to TRBJ2-7; D is uncertain. The CDR3 totals 15 residues. Germline CDR1 and CDR2: MNHEY and SMNVEV (reference sequence). Trimming removed 6 bases from V and 6 bases from J, with 21 bases in between. The CDR3 region is CASRPITNLLGEQYF. The CDR3 nucleotides are TGTGCCAGCAGGCCAATTACTAATCTGCTTGGCGAGCAGTACTTC.

This clone has just one count. The chain joins TRBV29-1 to TRBJ1-2; possible D gene TRBD1, 5 bases. Germline V gene data show CDR1 as SQVTM and CDR2 as ANQGSEA. Trimming stripped 4 bases from V and 8 bases from J, with 26 bases between. This CDR3 is 16 amino acids long. The CDR3 bases are TGCAGCGTTGGCCCCTGGCCCCAGGGCAATTCAGTCGGCTACACCTTC. It translates to CSVGPWPQGNSVGYTF.

As DNA, the CDR3 is TGTGCCAGTAGTATAGGACAGCCGCCGTACTTC. This gives the protein CASSIGQPPYF. The genes are TRBV19 and TRBJ2-7; D perhaps matches TRBD1 (5 bases). Per the germline V gene, CDR1 is LNHDA and CDR2 is SQIVND (reference sequence). The CDR3 is 11 residues long. The V end lost 1 base, the J end lost 12 bases, and 10 bases lay between the germline ends.

The chain joins TRBV4-1 to TRBJ1-1, with D maybe TRBD1 (5 bases). V lost 2 bases to trimming and J lost 0 bases, with 13 bases between them. The CDR3 has 16 residues. CDR1 MGHRA and CDR2 YSYEKL come from the germline V gene. This CDR3 reads CASSQFGGGVNTEAFF. The CDR3 nucleotides read TGCGCCAGCAGCCAATTTGGCGGAGGGGTGAACACTGAAGCTTTCTTT.

This sequence joins TRBV7-9 and TRBJ1-2; D is unresolved. CDR1 is SEHNR and CDR2 is FQNEAQ in the germline V gene (reference sequence). This CDR3 comprises 11 residues. The V end lost 5 bases, the J end lost 9 bases, and 10 bases lay between the germline ends. CDR3 bases: TGTGCCAGCAGCCACAAGTATCGCTACACCTTC. Protein product: CASSHKYRYTF.

The CDR3 DNA follows: TGTGCCAGCAGCCCAAGGGACGGAGTAAGGGGAAACACCATATATTTT. It encodes CASSPRDGVRGNTIYF. The V and J genes are TRBV13 and TRBJ1-3; weak D call: TRBD1 (5 bases). Germline assignment: CDR1 PRHDT and CDR2 FYEKMQ (reference sequence). V lost 5 bases and J 4 bases, leaving 18 bases between the germline ends. CDR3 size: 16 residues. The full variable domain, in which reference TRBV13 and TRBJ1-3 provide the parts outside the CDR3, is AAGVIQSPRHLIKEKRETATLKCYPIPRHDTVYWYQQGPGQDPQFLISFYEKMQSDKGSIPDRFSAQQFSDYHSELNMSSLELGDSALYFCASSPRDGVRGNTIYFGEGSWLTVV.

The chain has TRBV9 and TRBJ2-7; D perhaps matches TRBD1 (5 bases). The germline CDR1 and CDR2 sequences are SGDLS and YYNGEE. The ends were cut back, 1 base at V and 1 base at J, with 12 bases in the middle. The CDR3 is made up of 15 amino acids. CDR3 loop: CASSVFSTGSYEQYF. In nucleotides, the CDR3 is TGTGCCAGCAGCGTATTTAGCACAGGATCCTACGAGCAGTACTTC.

The J gene is TRBJ2-7, the V gene TRBV7-9, with 8 bases identical to TRBD1. V shed 3 bases and J 3 bases; nucleotides not matched to a gene: 13. The CDR3 is 17 amino acids. CDR1 and CDR2 (germline): SEHNR, FQNEAQ (reference sequence). The CDR3 spells CASSFGLRQGTDYEQYF. The CDR3 DNA reads as TGTGCCAGCAGCTTTGGTTTACGACAGGGGACAGACTACGAGCAGTACTTC.

This chain links TRBV7-9 with TRBJ1-6, with D tentatively TRBD1 (5 bases). CDR1 is SEHNR and CDR2 is FQNEAQ in the germline V gene (reference sequence). Deletions cut 5 bases from V and 2 bases from J, with 16 bases between. This CDR3 is built from 17 residues. The CDR3 region has the DNA TGTGCCAGCAGCCCCGGGACTAGTGGCCCCTATAATTCACCCCTCCACTTT. Amino acids: CASSPGTSGPYNSPLHF.

V gene TRBV4-3 combines with J gene TRBJ2-1; D not resolved. The CDR3 covers 14 residues. With 1 base removed from V and 4 bases from J, the gap between germline ends came to 8 bases. CDR1 LGHNA and CDR2 YSLEER come from the germline V gene. The CDR3 coding sequence is TGCGCCAGCAGCCAAGGCAACGCATACAATGAGCAGTTCTTC. This sequence encodes CASSQGNAYNEQFF.